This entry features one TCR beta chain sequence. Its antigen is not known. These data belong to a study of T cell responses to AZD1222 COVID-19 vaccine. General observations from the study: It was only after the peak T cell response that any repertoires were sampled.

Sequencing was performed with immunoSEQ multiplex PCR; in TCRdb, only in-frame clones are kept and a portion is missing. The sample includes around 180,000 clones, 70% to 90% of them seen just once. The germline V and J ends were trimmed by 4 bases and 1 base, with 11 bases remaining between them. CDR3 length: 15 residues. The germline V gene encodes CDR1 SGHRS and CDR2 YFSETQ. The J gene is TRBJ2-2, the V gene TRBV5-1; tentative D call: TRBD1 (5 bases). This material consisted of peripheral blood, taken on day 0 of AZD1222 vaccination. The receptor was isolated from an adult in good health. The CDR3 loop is CASSPLGRNTGELFF. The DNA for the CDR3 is TGCGCCAGCAGCCCCCTGGGGCGGAACACCGGGGAGCTGTTTTTT.